The rows below give T cell receptor beta chains drawn from one sample of a study of control samples from healthy donors and cancer patients. TCRdb's table, derived via immunoSEQ multiplex PCR, lists solely in-frame clones and lacks some. The sample consists of about 84,000 clones, 65% to 90% of them appearing once. The sample was PBMCs. The receptors here all came from a man between 60 and 75 years old with head and neck cancer. Both conserved end residues are part of each CDR3. The order of the fields is V gene, J gene, D gene, clone size, CDR3 protein, CDR3 DNA. D genes are given only for firm matches. Clone size is not always given. Where it is, it says once, few, many or a class for expanded clones.

>TRBV18|TRBJ1-2|NA|NA
CASSPLRTDSTPSGYTF
TGTGCCAGCTCACCCTTGCGGACAGACTCTACTCCGTCTGGCTACACCTTC
>TRBV11-2|TRBJ2-2|NA|once
CASSLGLDTGELFF
TGTGCCAGCAGCTTAGGACTAGACACCGGGGAGCTGTTTTTT
>TRBV28|TRBJ2-5|TRBD2|NA
CASSFGTRQETQYF
TGTGCCAGCAGTTTCGGGACTAGACAAGAGACCCAGTACTTC
>TRBV3-1/TRBV3-2|TRBJ1-4|NA|once
CASSLDRDDEKLFF
TGTGCCAGCAGCCTAGACCGGGACGACGAAAAACTGTTTTTT
>TRBV6-5|TRBJ2-7|TRBD1|NA
CASSSRTGGPYEQYF
TGTGCCAGCAGTTCACGGACAGGGGGTCCCTACGAGCAGTACTTC
>TRBV7-6|TRBJ2-5|NA|NA
CASSPRDRVQETQYF
TGTGCCAGCAGCCCCCGAGACAGAGTCCAAGAGACCCAGTACTTC
>TRBV6-6|TRBJ2-2|NA|once
CASRTRLANTGELFF
TGTGCCAGCAGGACCAGACTAGCGAACACCGGGGAGCTGTTTTTT
>TRBV5-1|TRBJ2-5|TRBD1|NA
CASSPTGYQETQYF
TGCGCCAGCAGCCCGACAGGGTACCAAGAGACCCAGTACTTC
>TRBV6-5|TRBJ2-1|NA|NA
CASSSQGISYNEQFF
TGTGCCAGCAGTAGTCAGGGCATCTCCTACAATGAGCAGTTCTTC
>TRBV18|TRBJ1-1|NA|NA
CASSPVGGTEAFF
TGTGCCAGCTCACCAGTCGGAGGGACTGAAGCTTTCTTT
>TRBV2|TRBJ1-4|NA|NA
CASGAVAINEKLFF
TGTGCCAGCGGGGCCGTAGCCATTAATGAAAAACTGTTTTTT
>TRBV7-2|TRBJ2-2|TRBD1|NA
CASSSGQARNTGELFF
TGTGCCAGCAGCTCTGGACAGGCCCGGAACACCGGGGAGCTGTTTTTT
>TRBV6-5|TRBJ2-2|NA|few
CASSPLDAGELFF
TGTGCCAGCAGCCCCCTGGATGCCGGGGAGCTGTTTTTT
>TRBV27|TRBJ2-1|NA|NA
CASSLRQPSEQFF
TGTGCCAGCAGTCTCCGACAGCCATCTGAGCAGTTCTTC
>TRBV10-3|TRBJ2-2|TRBD2|NA
CAISEAGGTGELFF
TGTGCCATCAGTGAGGCGGGGGGGACCGGGGAGCTGTTTTTT
>TRBV5-1|TRBJ1-5|NA|NA
CASSPEGGPSNQPQHF
TGCGCCAGCAGCCCCGAGGGGGGACCTAGCAATCAGCCCCAGCATTTT
>TRBV7-9|TRBJ2-7|NA|NA
CASSLASGLTYEQYF
TGTGCCAGCAGCTTAGCTAGCGGCCTTACCTACGAGCAGTACTTC
>TRBV7-2|TRBJ2-1|NA|NA
CASSLWASQGGSYNEQFF
TGTGCCAGCAGCTTATGGGCCAGCCAAGGGGGCTCCTACAATGAGCAGTTCTTC
>TRBV7-2|TRBJ1-5|NA|NA
CASSLDGQFNQPQHF
TGTGCCAGCAGCTTAGACGGACAGTTCAATCAGCCCCAGCATTTT
>TRBV12-5|TRBJ2-2|NA|NA
CASGLPRAYTGELFF
TGTGCTAGTGGTTTGCCCCGAGCTTACACCGGGGAGCTGTTTTTT
>TRBV29-1|TRBJ1-1|NA|NA
CSVERIIFWDNSVNTEAFF
TGCAGCGTTGAACGGATTATTTTTTGGGACAACTCGGTGAACACTGAAGCTTTCTTT
>TRBV29-1|TRBJ2-3|TRBD2|once
CSAARALAGGSNTDTQYF
TGCAGCGCCGCACGGGCACTAGCGGGAGGTTCTAACACAGATACGCAGTATTTT
>TRBV2|TRBJ1-4|TRBD1|NA
CASTALGTSGTGRTNEKLFF
TGTGCCAGCACCGCTTTAGGGACTTCCGGGACAGGGAGGACTAATGAAAAACTGTTTTTT
>TRBV19|TRBJ1-5|NA|NA
CASSIGRSRGNQPQHF
TGTGCCAGTAGTATAGGCCGCAGCAGGGGTAATCAGCCCCAGCATTTT
>TRBV6-5|TRBJ2-3|NA|NA
CASTSSGTDTQYF
TGTGCCAGCACGAGCTCCGGCACAGATACGCAGTATTTT
>TRBV19|TRBJ1-2|TRBD1|NA
CASTRPGQRTYGYTF
TGTGCCAGTACTCGACCGGGACAGAGAACTTATGGCTACACCTTC
>TRBV12-3/TRBV12-4|TRBJ1-6|NA|NA
CASSLTVRSPLHF
TGTGCCAGCAGCCTTACAGTAAGGTCACCCCTCCACTTT
>TRBV27|TRBJ1-1|NA|NA
CASSPAHLNTEAFF
TGTGCCAGCAGTCCCGCCCACCTGAACACTGAAGCTTTCTTT
>TRBV2|TRBJ1-2|TRBD1|once
CASGFGTGVSYGYTF
TGTGCCAGTGGATTCGGGACAGGGGTTTCATATGGCTACACCTTC
>TRBV7-2|TRBJ2-3|TRBD1|NA
CASSLEGAHTDTQYF
TGTGCCAGCAGCTTAGAGGGGGCCCACACAGATACGCAGTATTTT
>TRBV7-2|TRBJ2-7|TRBD2|NA
CASSLVGLAAGEQYF
TGTGCCAGCAGCTTAGTAGGGCTAGCGGCGGGCGAGCAGTACTTC
>TRBV5-1|TRBJ2-7|NA|NA
CASSLGQDYEQYF
TGCGCCAGCAGCTTGGGGCAGGACTACGAGCAGTACTTC
>TRBV28|TRBJ2-7|NA|NA
CASSLGPFYEQYF
TGTGCCAGCAGTTTAGGACCCTTCTACGAGCAGTACTTC
>TRBV19|TRBJ1-1|TRBD1|once
CASRQGEYTEAFF
TGTGCCAGCCGACAGGGGGAGTACACTGAAGCTTTCTTT
>TRBV9|TRBJ1-2|TRBD1|NA
CASSGFRLTGISGYTF
TGTGCCAGCAGCGGCTTCCGGTTGACAGGGATCTCTGGCTACACCTTC
>TRBV24-1|TRBJ2-5|NA|few
CATSDPGMQETQYF
TGTGCCACCAGTGACCCCGGGATGCAAGAGACCCAGTACTTC
>TRBV28|TRBJ1-2|TRBD1|few
CASSPATGRLGYGYTF
TGTGCCAGCAGTCCCGCGACAGGGAGGCTTGGCTATGGCTACACCTTC